This T cell receptor (beta chain) was captured by sequencing in a study of T-cell memory formation after mild COVID-19. Whole-study results and caveats: The pre-infection memory compartment contained some responding clones, suggesting cross-reactive memory joined.

TCRdb used MiXCR to reprocess the 5' RACE reads, holding one entry per CDR3 protein. This sample has hundreds of thousands of distinct CDR3 sequences; 13% to 15% occur once, and the top ten carry roughly 22%. Comment on this clonotype: Its antigen is not identified.

This CDR3 has 13 amino acids. Germline V lookup: CDR1 SGDLS, CDR2 YYNGEE. Trimming removed 2 bases from V and 3 bases from J, with 8 bases in between. The sequence derives from a man aged 18 to 29 who had mild COVID-19 (a few samples of this study predate the infection). Cell type and time point are not known. Sequencing was performed on PBMCs or a T cell subset sorted from them (not recorded which). This sequence joins TRBV9 and TRBJ2-5, with D tentatively TRBD1 (6 bases). CDR3 nucleotides: TGTGCCAGCAGCGTGGACAGTAAAGAGACCCAGTACTTC. Protein sequence: CASSVDSKETQYF.